This is a list of T cell receptor beta chains from one sample in a study of blood T cell repertoires in COVID-19. This table comes from immunoSEQ multiplex PCR, and its TCRdb copy is limited to in-frame clones, with some not included. The sample shows some 280,000 clones, about nine tenths of them seen only once. The material sequenced was peripheral blood. These receptors were obtained from a woman in her 30s with active or convalescent COVID-19. CDR3s include the opening cysteine and the closing phenylalanine or tryptophan. The order of the fields is V gene, D gene, J gene, clone size, CDR3 DNA, CDR3 protein. The D gene is left open where the match is weak. Expanded clones get a size class; other rows say once, few or many, or leave the size out.

v_call: TRBV2; d_call: .; j_call: TRBJ2-5; clone_size: .; cdr3_nt: TGTGCCAGCAGTTATCGAGGATACCAAGAGACCCAGTACTTC; cdr3_aa: CASSYRGYQETQYF
v_call: TRBV7-6; d_call: TRBD1; j_call: TRBJ2-1; clone_size: .; cdr3_nt: TGTGCCAGCAGCCAGGGACAGGGAACCAACAATGAGCAGTTCTTC; cdr3_aa: CASSQGQGTNNEQFF
v_call: TRBV6-5; d_call: .; j_call: TRBJ1-5; clone_size: few; cdr3_nt: TGTGCCAGCAGTCCGGACAGAGGCCAGCCCCAGCATTTT; cdr3_aa: CASSPDRGQPQHF
v_call: TRBV3-1/TRBV3-2; d_call: .; j_call: TRBJ2-7; clone_size: .; cdr3_nt: TGTGCCAGCAGCCAAGATACAAAGGACAGTACCTACGAGCAGTACTTC; cdr3_aa: CASSQDTKDSTYEQYF
v_call: TRBV5-4; d_call: TRBD1; j_call: TRBJ1-2; clone_size: .; cdr3_nt: TGTGCCAGCAGCCTGGACAGGGGTGGCTACACCTTC; cdr3_aa: CASSLDRGGYTF
v_call: TRBV6-5; d_call: TRBD1; j_call: TRBJ1-3; clone_size: few; cdr3_nt: TGTGCCAGCAGTTTGGGACAGGGAAACACCATATATTTT; cdr3_aa: CASSLGQGNTIYF
v_call: TRBV7-8; d_call: TRBD2; j_call: TRBJ2-3; clone_size: .; cdr3_nt: TGTGCCAGCAGCTTTCTAGCGGGGGACCCAACCACAGATACGCAGTATTTT; cdr3_aa: CASSFLAGDPTTDTQYF
v_call: TRBV18; d_call: .; j_call: TRBJ1-5; clone_size: once; cdr3_nt: TGTGCCAGCTCACTAAGTGGTGGACAGACTCAGCCCCAGCATTTT; cdr3_aa: CASSLSGGQTQPQHF
v_call: TRBV5-1; d_call: .; j_call: TRBJ1-4; clone_size: .; cdr3_nt: TGCGCCAGCCAAACCGGGGATACAACTAATGAAAAACTGTTTTTT; cdr3_aa: CASQTGDTTNEKLFF
v_call: TRBV7-9; d_call: TRBD2; j_call: TRBJ2-1; clone_size: .; cdr3_nt: TGTGCCAGCAGCTTGGCGGGGGGTTTTGAGAATGAGCAGTTCTTC; cdr3_aa: CASSLAGGFENEQFF
v_call: TRBV19; d_call: .; j_call: TRBJ1-6; clone_size: .; cdr3_nt: TGTGCCAGCGGGATTCAGGGGAATTCACCCCTCCACTTT; cdr3_aa: CASGIQGNSPLHF
v_call: TRBV27; d_call: TRBD1; j_call: TRBJ2-7; clone_size: few; cdr3_nt: TGTGCCAGCAGAACCGGGACAGGGATTTACGAGCAGTACTTC; cdr3_aa: CASRTGTGIYEQYF
v_call: TRBV25-1; d_call: TRBD1; j_call: TRBJ1-2; clone_size: .; cdr3_nt: TGTGCCAGCAGTGATCAGACAGGGTCTTACGGGGGCTACACCTTC; cdr3_aa: CASSDQTGSYGGYTF
v_call: TRBV9; d_call: TRBD2; j_call: TRBJ2-1; clone_size: .; cdr3_nt: TGTGCCAGCAGCGTGGCTAGCGGGGGGAGCATCAATGAGCAGTTCTTC; cdr3_aa: CASSVASGGSINEQFF
v_call: TRBV9; d_call: .; j_call: TRBJ1-5; clone_size: .; cdr3_nt: TGTGCCAGCAGCGTGTCCGACAACCCGAATCAGCCCCAGCATTTT; cdr3_aa: CASSVSDNPNQPQHF
v_call: TRBV6-2/TRBV6-3; d_call: .; j_call: TRBJ1-6; clone_size: .; cdr3_nt: TGTGCCAGCAGCCCCCCCCTTGTACCCCTCCACTTT; cdr3_aa: CASSPPLVPLHF
v_call: TRBV6-5; d_call: .; j_call: TRBJ1-2; clone_size: .; cdr3_nt: TGTGCCAGCAGTCCTCGGACAGACTATGGCTACACCTTC; cdr3_aa: CASSPRTDYGYTF
v_call: TRBV3-1/TRBV3-2; d_call: .; j_call: TRBJ1-2; clone_size: .; cdr3_nt: TGTGCCAGCAGCCAAGGGGTTTCAAGGGGTCCCTATGGCTACACCTTC; cdr3_aa: CASSQGVSRGPYGYTF
v_call: TRBV3-1/TRBV3-2; d_call: .; j_call: TRBJ2-3; clone_size: .; cdr3_nt: TGTGCCAGCAGCCAAGATTCACGGCAGCGCCGGATCAGAACAGATACGCAGTATTTT; cdr3_aa: CASSQDSRQRRIRTDTQYF
v_call: TRBV30; d_call: .; j_call: TRBJ1-1; clone_size: .; cdr3_nt: TGTGCCTGGAGTGTTTTGCGGGGAGGTGAAGCTTTCTTT; cdr3_aa: CAWSVLRGGEAFF
v_call: TRBV28; d_call: .; j_call: TRBJ1-6; clone_size: .; cdr3_nt: TGTGCCAGCAGCCCTCAGGAAATTGATACTTCACCCCTCCACTTT; cdr3_aa: CASSPQEIDTSPLHF
v_call: TRBV29-1; d_call: .; j_call: TRBJ1-1; clone_size: once; cdr3_nt: TGCAGCGTTGTCGGGTCGGGGGACACTGAAGCTTTCTTT; cdr3_aa: CSVVGSGDTEAFF
v_call: TRBV27; d_call: TRBD1; j_call: TRBJ1-1; clone_size: few; cdr3_nt: TGTGCCAGCAGTTTCCGGGACAGGGTCACTGAAGCTTTCTTT; cdr3_aa: CASSFRDRVTEAFF
v_call: TRBV3-1/TRBV3-2; d_call: .; j_call: TRBJ1-5; clone_size: .; cdr3_nt: TGTGCCAGCAGCCTAACAGGGAGCAATCAGCCCCAGCATTTT; cdr3_aa: CASSLTGSNQPQHF
v_call: TRBV2; d_call: .; j_call: TRBJ2-7; clone_size: .; cdr3_nt: TGTGCCAGCAGTGCGTACGAGCAGTACTTC; cdr3_aa: CASSAYEQYF
v_call: TRBV6-2/TRBV6-3; d_call: TRBD2; j_call: TRBJ2-1; clone_size: once; cdr3_nt: TGTGCCAGCAGTTACCCCGGGACTAGCGGGGGGTCCTTCTCCTACAATGAGCAGTTCTTC; cdr3_aa: CASSYPGTSGGSFSYNEQFF
v_call: TRBV5-1; d_call: .; j_call: TRBJ2-7; clone_size: .; cdr3_nt: TGCGCCAGCAGCTTGGCCCCGACAGGAACCTCCTACGAGCAGTACTTC; cdr3_aa: CASSLAPTGTSYEQYF
v_call: TRBV6-2/TRBV6-3; d_call: .; j_call: TRBJ1-2; clone_size: .; cdr3_nt: TGTGCCAGCAGCCTAGGATCCCTAGGTGGCTACACCTTC; cdr3_aa: CASSLGSLGGYTF
v_call: TRBV12-3/TRBV12-4; d_call: TRBD1; j_call: TRBJ2-1; clone_size: .; cdr3_nt: TGTGCCAGCAGTGCAAGGACAGGACGTGAGCAGTTCTTC; cdr3_aa: CASSARTGREQFF
v_call: TRBV2; d_call: .; j_call: TRBJ1-1; clone_size: .; cdr3_nt: TGTGCCAGCAGACAAACAGGGAACACTGAAGCTTTCTTT; cdr3_aa: CASRQTGNTEAFF
v_call: TRBV11-3; d_call: .; j_call: TRBJ2-3; clone_size: .; cdr3_nt: TGTGCCAGCAGCCCCGGCGGCGGCAAGGGCACAGATACGCAGTATTTT; cdr3_aa: CASSPGGGKGTDTQYF
v_call: TRBV27; d_call: .; j_call: TRBJ1-1; clone_size: .; cdr3_nt: TGTGCCAGCAGTCCCCTACCGGCAGGGATGAACACTGAAGCTTTCTTT; cdr3_aa: CASSPLPAGMNTEAFF
v_call: TRBV27; d_call: TRBD2; j_call: TRBJ2-2; clone_size: few; cdr3_nt: TGTGCCAGCAGTCCCGGCCGGACTAGAGACACCGGGGAGCTGTTTTTT; cdr3_aa: CASSPGRTRDTGELFF
v_call: TRBV5-4; d_call: TRBD1; j_call: TRBJ2-7; clone_size: .; cdr3_nt: TGTGCCAGCAGCTTGGCCGGGACAGGGGGTCCAAGGCAGTACTTC; cdr3_aa: CASSLAGTGGPRQYF
v_call: TRBV24-1; d_call: .; j_call: TRBJ1-3; clone_size: .; cdr3_nt: TGTGCCACCAGTGACCCGTCACGAGAATCTGGAAACACCATATATTTT; cdr3_aa: CATSDPSRESGNTIYF
v_call: TRBV25-1; d_call: TRBD1; j_call: TRBJ2-1; clone_size: .; cdr3_nt: TGTGCCAGCACCTCGCCGGGGACAGGGGTTGTCCACAATGAGCAGTTCTTC; cdr3_aa: CASTSPGTGVVHNEQFF
v_call: TRBV10-2; d_call: .; j_call: TRBJ1-5; clone_size: .; cdr3_nt: TGCGCCAGCAGTGATCAGGCAGGGGTGGGTCAGCCCCAGCATTTT; cdr3_aa: CASSDQAGVGQPQHF
v_call: TRBV18; d_call: TRBD1; j_call: TRBJ2-5; clone_size: .; cdr3_nt: TGTGCCAGCTCACCAGGGCGGGTCAGGGGGCCGGAGACCCAGTACTTC; cdr3_aa: CASSPGRVRGPETQYF
v_call: TRBV27; d_call: TRBD2; j_call: TRBJ2-2; clone_size: .; cdr3_nt: TGTGCCAGCAGTCCCCCGGTTCTAGCGGGGGGGTATGGCACCGGGGAGCTGTTTTTT; cdr3_aa: CASSPPVLAGGYGTGELFF
v_call: TRBV5-8; d_call: .; j_call: TRBJ1-2; clone_size: .; cdr3_nt: TGTGCCAGCAGCTTGGACAGGGTCCGTGCCCCTAACTATGGCTACACCTTC; cdr3_aa: CASSLDRVRAPNYGYTF
v_call: TRBV13; d_call: TRBD2; j_call: TRBJ2-5; clone_size: .; cdr3_nt: TGTGCCAGCAGCTTAACGGGGGGGCCCCTTAGGGGGACCCAGTACTTC; cdr3_aa: CASSLTGGPLRGTQYF
v_call: TRBV10-3; d_call: .; j_call: TRBJ1-2; clone_size: .; cdr3_nt: TGTGCCATCAGTAGAGATCAAGACAGATCTAACTATGGCTACACCTTC; cdr3_aa: CAISRDQDRSNYGYTF